This TCR beta chain was obtained from a study of T cell changes during pregnancy in multiple sclerosis (dated by TCRdb to between 2019 and 2020). At the level of the whole study: The study examined how the T cell repertoire changed over the course of pregnancy in women with multiple sclerosis.

The CDR3, from cysteine to phenylalanine, totals 14 residues. Only CDR3 DNA remains: 42 bases, in frame from the first base. CDR1 and CDR2, looked up from the germline V gene (reference sequence), are MNHEY and SMNVEV. Relative to germline, V is 6 bases shorter and J is 0 bases shorter, with 11 bases between their ends. To prepare the library, the immunoSEQ multiplex PCR assay was applied. TCRdb carries this immuneACCESS record with in-frame sequences only. Its versions omit some clonotypes, under half of them owing to an unresolved V gene in the studies checked, with the rest unexplained. The sample records tens of thousands of clones, less than 95% of which are singletons. Of the sample, 0.45% to 0.6% is held by the ten largest clones. A remark on this clone: Its antigen target is currently unknown. No base quality information exists; no much larger clone differs at one position.

The source is a female donor with multiple sclerosis, enrolled in a pregnancy study. This chain is built from TRBV27 and TRBJ1-2, with TRBD1 as a weak D call on 5 bases. Sequences were derived from CD4+ T cells from peripheral blood mononuclear cells, sampled in the third trimester of pregnancy. The nucleotide sequence reads as follows: TGTGCCAGCAGGACCACAGGATCTAACTATGGCTACACCTTC. Translated, this gives CASRTTGSNYGYTF.